A single T cell receptor beta chain is shown here with its context. Its antigen is not known. This sample is drawn from a study of healthy donors' naive CD4 and CD8 T cells. Study-level background: For TCR alpha, new primers spanned all functional IMGT alpha genes.

Each TCR library used around 500 ng of total RNA and a linear amplification protocol. In the original workflow: Sequencing covered 70,000 to 95,000 rearranged alpha-chain transcripts across about 5 healthy donors. A single record per CDR3 protein comes from TCRdb applying MiXCR to the reads. TCRdb, not the authors, supplied the V and J calls. Of about 180,000 distinct CDR3 sequences in the sample, under 85% were seen once. Study-wide points: Naive CD4+ and CD8+ cells reportedly differed in usage of most V and J genes.

Sorting defined naive CD4+ as CD4+CD8-CD45RO-CD45RA+ and naive CD8+ as CD8+CD4-CD45RA+CD27bright. Deletions cut 1 base from V and 6 bases from J, with 11 bases between. The CDR3 consists of 13 residues. Germline values: CDR1 DFQATT, CDR2 SNEGSKA (reference sequence). The rearrangement uses TRBV20-1 and TRBJ2-3, with D tentatively TRBD2 (6 bases). The TCR comes from a pool of human donors in good health; the sample pools cells from several healthy donors. Source material: naive CD4+ and CD8+ T cells sorted from blood, pooled from several donors. CDR3 loop: CSARVPGEDTQYF. The CDR3 DNA is TGCAGTGCTAGAGTTCCGGGAGAGGATACGCAGTATTTT.